This T cell receptor beta chain was profiled in a study of cytomegalovirus exposure and HLA in healthy donors. Broader study findings: Some V segments, TRBV6-2 and TRBV6-3 among them, were indistinguishable and were therefore excluded. Donors belonging to an Asian-associated ancestry cluster reportedly showed fewer N-insertions in productive TCRs than the 666-donor mean, according to what a later analysis found. Association with HLA alleles at 0.05 false discovery rate was found for roughly 17,000 TCR beta sequences in a later analysis. Most observed TCR sequences were rare, whereas some public TCRs were detected in many donors.

PCR involved 60 Vbeta and 13 Jbeta primers. The table came from immunoSEQ multiplex PCR; TCRdb's copy has only in-frame clones and leaves some out. The data contain just over 200,000 clones, roughly 84% of them singletons. To note about this clone: Its specificity is unknown.

With 6 bases clipped from V and 5 bases from J, the junction kept 3 bases outside the gene matches. This CDR3 contains 12 residues. In germline, CDR1 is ENHRY, CDR2 SYGVKD. The sample consisted of PBMCs. This TCR was sampled from a man between 45 and 60 years old in good health and CMV-seronegative. The rearrangement uses TRBV10-3 and TRBJ2-5; 7 bases are a match to TRBD1. DNA for the CDR3: TGTGCCATCAGACAGGGGTGGGAGACCCAGTACTTC. This encodes CAIRQGWETQYF.